Each of the 3 T cell receptor beta chains below was sequenced from the same sample in a study of CD8+CD57+ T cells in acquired aplastic anemia. CD8+CD57+ cell expansion, shown by flow cytometry, had occurred in the patients selected for sequencing. Genomic DNA constituted the template upon which TCR beta VDJ and CDR3 profiling was performed. TCRdb recomputed calls from the reads with MiXCR, one row per CDR3 protein. The profile covers 130,000 or so distinct CDR3 sequences, with 45% to 60% appearing a single time and roughly 32% taken by the ten largest. Sequenced material: sorted CD4+, CD8+, or CD8+CD57+ T cells (not recorded which) from PBMCs. These receptors came from a human donor with aplastic anemia.

The rearrangement uses TRBV7-2 and TRBJ1-6, with D possibly TRBD1 on 5 matching bases. Trimming left V 5 bases short and J 10 bases short, with 12 bases between. Germline V gives CDR1 SGHTA, CDR2 FQGNSA. The CDR3 has 13 residues. This CDR3 reads CASSPGTGSPLHF. The CDR3 coding sequence is TGTGCCAGCAGCCCAGGGACGGGGTCACCCCTCCACTTT.

The genes are TRBV20-1 and TRBJ1-4, with D perhaps TRBD1 (6 bases). CDR3 size: 14 residues. In germline, CDR1 is DFQATT, CDR2 SNEGSKA (reference sequence). Trimming cost V 0 bases and J 3 bases, with 8 bases left between them. The CDR3 sequence: CSARDRTANEKLFF. In DNA, the CDR3 is TGCAGTGCTAGAGATCGGACAGCTAATGAAAAACTGTTTTTT.

The chain uses TRBV24-1 and TRBJ1-5; a weak D match, TRBD1 (6 bases). CDR3 length: 13 amino acids. CDR1 and CDR2 (germline): KGHDR, SFDVKD. Trimming shortened V by 0 bases and J by 9 bases, and 8 bases separated the two germline ends. The CDR3 region is CATSDLRGVPQHF. The DNA for the CDR3 is TGTGCCACCAGTGATTTGAGGGGGGTGCCCCAGCATTTT.